The 5 T cell receptor beta chains listed next were all sequenced from one sample in a study of blood T cell repertoires in COVID-19. This table comes from immunoSEQ multiplex PCR, and its TCRdb copy is limited to in-frame clones, with some not included. The repertoire consists of about 94,000 clones, with about four fifths occurring once and the leading ten covering around 20%. The sample was peripheral blood. The receptor set was obtained from a human donor in a cohort sampled during active COVID-19.

The V call is TRBV27, the J call TRBJ2-7, with 7 bases aligning to TRBD1. The trim removed 2 bases at V and 1 base at J, leaving 17 bases unmatched. This CDR3 is built from 19 residues. Per germline, CDR1 MNHEY and CDR2 SMNVEV (reference sequence). CDR3 loop: CASSLKSVVSQGQSYEQYF. DNA for the CDR3: TGTGCCAGCAGTTTAAAGTCGGTGGTCAGTCAGGGACAGTCCTACGAGCAGTACTTC.

This clone was found a few times. The J gene is TRBJ2-7, the V gene TRBV20-1, with 9 nucleotides matching TRBD1. Germline CDR1 DFQATT, CDR2 SNEGSKA (reference sequence). The trim removed 3 bases at V and 1 base at J, leaving 7 bases unmatched. CDR3 length equals 15 residues. The CDR3 region is CSASKRGQGSYEQYF. The CDR3 nucleotides read TGCAGTGCTAGTAAACGGGGACAGGGATCCTACGAGCAGTACTTC.

V usage is TRBV6-5 and J usage is TRBJ2-5; the D gene is possibly TRBD1 (7 bases). The CDR3 sequence is 12 residues long. Deletions cut 6 bases from V and 5 bases from J, with 10 bases between. The germline V gene has CDR1 MNHEY and CDR2 SVGAGI. As DNA, the CDR3 is TGTGCCAGCAGGACAGGGAGGGAGACCCAGTACTTC. It translates to CASRTGRETQYF.

The rearrangement links TRBV6-6 to TRBJ1-5; D perhaps matches TRBD1 (6 bases). Germline CDR1 and CDR2: MNHNY and SVGAGI (reference sequence). Trimming left V 5 bases short and J 3 bases short, with 17 bases between. This CDR3 comprises 16 residues. The CDR3 is CASSTNRVENNQPQHF. DNA for the CDR3: TGTGCCAGCAGTACTAACAGGGTAGAGAACAATCAGCCCCAGCATTTT.

The chain has TRBV5-1 and TRBJ1-5, with no clear D. Trimming shortened V by 4 bases and J by 4 bases, and 9 bases separated the two germline ends. This CDR3 comprises 13 residues. CDR1 and CDR2 (germline): SGHRS, YFSETQ. CDR3 DNA: TGCGCCAGCAGCCCGAACTGGAATCAGCCCCAGCATTTT. Translating it yields CASSPNWNQPQHF.